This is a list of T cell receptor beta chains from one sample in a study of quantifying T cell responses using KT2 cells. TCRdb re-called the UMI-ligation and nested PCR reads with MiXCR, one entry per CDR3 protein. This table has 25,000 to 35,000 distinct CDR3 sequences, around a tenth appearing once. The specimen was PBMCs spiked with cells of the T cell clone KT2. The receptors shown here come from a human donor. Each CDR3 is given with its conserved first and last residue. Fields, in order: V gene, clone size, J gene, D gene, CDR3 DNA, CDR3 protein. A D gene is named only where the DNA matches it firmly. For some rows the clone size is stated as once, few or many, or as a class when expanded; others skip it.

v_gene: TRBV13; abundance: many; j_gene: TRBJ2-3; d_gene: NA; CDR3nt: TGTGCCAGCAGCCTCATCTTCGGATCTAGCACAGATACGCAGTATTTT; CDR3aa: CASSLIFGSSTDTQYF
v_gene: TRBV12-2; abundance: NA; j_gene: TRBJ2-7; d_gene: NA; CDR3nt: TGTGCAAGTCGCTTGTGGCGGGACAGCTCCTACGAGCAGTACTTC; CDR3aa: CASRLWRDSSYEQYF
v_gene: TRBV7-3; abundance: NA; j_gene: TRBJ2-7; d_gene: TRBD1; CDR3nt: TGTGCCAGCAGTCCCCAACAGGGGAACTCCTACGAGCAGTACTTC; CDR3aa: CASSPQQGNSYEQYF
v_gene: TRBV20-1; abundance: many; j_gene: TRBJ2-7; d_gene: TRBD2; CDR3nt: TGCAGTGCTAGATACGTTCGACTAGCGGGATCCTACGAGCAGTACTTC; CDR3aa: CSARYVRLAGSYEQYF
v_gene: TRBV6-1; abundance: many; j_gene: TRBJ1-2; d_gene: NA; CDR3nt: TGTGCCAGCAGAAAGGACGTGTGGGGGTATGGCTACACCTTC; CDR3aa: CASRKDVWGYGYTF
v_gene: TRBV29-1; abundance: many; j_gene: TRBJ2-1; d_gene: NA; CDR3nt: TGCAGCGTTGGGGGGGTTTCCTACAATGAGCAGTTCTTC; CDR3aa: CSVGGVSYNEQFF
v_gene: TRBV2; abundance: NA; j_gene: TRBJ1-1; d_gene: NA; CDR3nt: TGTGCCAGCAGGGCCGACGGGAACACTGAAGCTTTCTTT; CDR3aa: CASRADGNTEAFF
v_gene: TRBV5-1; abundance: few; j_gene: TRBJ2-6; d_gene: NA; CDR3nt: TGCGCCAGCAGCTTCCGGGGCTCTGGGGCCAACGTCCTGACTTTC; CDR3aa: CASSFRGSGANVLTF
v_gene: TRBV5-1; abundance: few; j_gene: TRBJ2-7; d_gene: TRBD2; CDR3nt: TGCGCCAGCAGTACCGTCGGATGGGGTGTAGCGGGAAGTTACGAGCAGTACTTC; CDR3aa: CASSTVGWGVAGSYEQYF
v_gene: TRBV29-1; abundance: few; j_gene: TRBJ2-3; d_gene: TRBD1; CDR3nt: TGCAGCGTTGAAGGGACGGACAGGGGCAGAGATACGCAGTATTTT; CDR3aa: CSVEGTDRGRDTQYF
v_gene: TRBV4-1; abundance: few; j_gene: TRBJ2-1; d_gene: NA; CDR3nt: TGCGCCAGCAGCCGGGGGCCGAGCTCCTACAATGAGCAGTTCTTC; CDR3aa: CASSRGPSSYNEQFF
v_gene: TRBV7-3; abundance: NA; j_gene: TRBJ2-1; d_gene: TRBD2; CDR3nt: TGTGCCAGCAGCACCTTACCGGGGGGATTCAATGAGCAGTTCTTC; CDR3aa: CASSTLPGGFNEQFF
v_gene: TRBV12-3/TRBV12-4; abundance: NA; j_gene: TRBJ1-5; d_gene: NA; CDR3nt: TGTGCCAGCAGCCTTAGTAGCAATCAGCCCCAGCATTTT; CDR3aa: CASSLSSNQPQHF
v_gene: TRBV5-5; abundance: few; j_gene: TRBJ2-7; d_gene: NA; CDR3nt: TGTGCCAGCAGCTCCCCGGTATCGTCCGAGCAGTACTTC; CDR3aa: CASSSPVSSEQYF
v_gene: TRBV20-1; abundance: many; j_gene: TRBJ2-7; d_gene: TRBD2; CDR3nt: TGCAGTGCTAGACAGGGACTAACGGAATCCTACGAGCAGTACTTC; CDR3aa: CSARQGLTESYEQYF
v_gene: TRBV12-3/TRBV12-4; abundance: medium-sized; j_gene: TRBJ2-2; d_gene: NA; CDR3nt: TGTGCCAGCGGACGGGTTCACACCGGGGAGCTGTTTTTT; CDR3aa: CASGRVHTGELFF
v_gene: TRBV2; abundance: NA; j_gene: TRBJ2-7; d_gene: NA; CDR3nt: TGTGCCAGCAGTGAAAGGTCGGGGGCCTACGAGCAGTACTTC; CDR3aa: CASSERSGAYEQYF
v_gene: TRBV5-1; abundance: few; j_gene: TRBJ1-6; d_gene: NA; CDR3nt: TGCGCCAGCAGCTTGAGGCCCCGAGGCGATAATTCACCCCTCCACTTT; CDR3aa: CASSLRPRGDNSPLHF
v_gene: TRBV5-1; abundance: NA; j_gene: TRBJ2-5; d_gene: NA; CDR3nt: TGCGCCAGCAGCTCCCACCGACAGTCTCAAGAGACCCAGTACTTC; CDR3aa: CASSSHRQSQETQYF
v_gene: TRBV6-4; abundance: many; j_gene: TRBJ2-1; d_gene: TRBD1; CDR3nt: TGTGCCAGCAGTGACACAGGGGGCTCCTACAATGAGCAGTTCTTC; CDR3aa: CASSDTGGSYNEQFF
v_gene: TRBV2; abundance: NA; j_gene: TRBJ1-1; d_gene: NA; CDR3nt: TGTGCCAGCAACCAGGGTTTCACTGAAGCTTTCTTT; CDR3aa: CASNQGFTEAFF
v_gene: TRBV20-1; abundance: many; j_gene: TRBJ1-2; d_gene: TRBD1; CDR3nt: TGCAGTGCTAGAGTGGCAGGGGGGACCTATGGCTACACCTTC; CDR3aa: CSARVAGGTYGYTF
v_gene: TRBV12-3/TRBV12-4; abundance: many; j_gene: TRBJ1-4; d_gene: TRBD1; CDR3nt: TGTGCCAGCACCGCGAGGCAACAGGGGCATAATGAAAAACTGTTTTTT; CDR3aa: CASTARQQGHNEKLFF
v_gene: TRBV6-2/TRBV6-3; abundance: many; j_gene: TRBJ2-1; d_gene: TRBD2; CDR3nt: TGTGCCAGCAGCAAAATAGCGGGAGGAACCTACAATGAGCAGTTCTTC; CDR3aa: CASSKIAGGTYNEQFF
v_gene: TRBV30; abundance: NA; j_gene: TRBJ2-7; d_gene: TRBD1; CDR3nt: TGTGCCTGGAGTGTACGGCCAGGGGGACCCTACGAGCAGTACTTC; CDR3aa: CAWSVRPGGPYEQYF
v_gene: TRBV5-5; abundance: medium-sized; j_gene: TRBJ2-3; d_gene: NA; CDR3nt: TGTGCCAGCAGCTGGGGGGACCTCCTATCCACAGATACGCAGTATTTT; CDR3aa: CASSWGDLLSTDTQYF
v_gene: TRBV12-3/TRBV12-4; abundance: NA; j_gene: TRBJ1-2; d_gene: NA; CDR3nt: TGTGCCAGCAGTCCCGATACTTCAACATGGTTAAGCTATGGCTACACCTTC; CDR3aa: CASSPDTSTWLSYGYTF
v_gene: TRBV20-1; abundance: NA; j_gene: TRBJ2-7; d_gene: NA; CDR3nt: TGCAGTGCTGCTTCCCAGACGGCGAGCGAGCAGTACTTC; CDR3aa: CSAASQTASEQYF
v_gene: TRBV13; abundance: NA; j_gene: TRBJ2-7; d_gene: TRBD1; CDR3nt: TGTGCCAGCAGCCCCTTGAGGACAGGGAATTCGTACGAGCAGTACTTC; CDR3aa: CASSPLRTGNSYEQYF
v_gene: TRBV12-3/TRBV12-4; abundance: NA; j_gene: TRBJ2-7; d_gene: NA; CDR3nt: TGTGCCAGCAGCCCCTTCGAAGGGCCGGGTTACGAGCAGTACTTC; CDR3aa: CASSPFEGPGYEQYF
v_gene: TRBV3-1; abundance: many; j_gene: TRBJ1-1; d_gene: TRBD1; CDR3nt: TGTGCCAGCAGCCTGGGACAGGGATGGACTGAAGCTTTCTTT; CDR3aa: CASSLGQGWTEAFF
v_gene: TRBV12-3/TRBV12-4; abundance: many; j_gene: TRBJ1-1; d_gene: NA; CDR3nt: TGTGCCAGCAGTTTAGGACAGTTCCCAACGAACACTGAAGCTTTCTTT; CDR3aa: CASSLGQFPTNTEAFF
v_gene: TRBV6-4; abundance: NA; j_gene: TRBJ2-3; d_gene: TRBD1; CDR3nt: TGTGCCAGCAGTGGGACAGGGGGCGCAGATACGCAGTATTTT; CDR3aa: CASSGTGGADTQYF
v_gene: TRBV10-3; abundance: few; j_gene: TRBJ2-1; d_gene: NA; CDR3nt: TGTGCCATCAGTGAGTCCGCCAGCGGAGCCTACAATGAGCAGTTCTTC; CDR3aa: CAISESASGAYNEQFF
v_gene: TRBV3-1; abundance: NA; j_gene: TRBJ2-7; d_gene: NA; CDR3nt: TGTGCCAGCAGAATAGCCGGGACACCAGTGCGCGAGCAGTACTTC; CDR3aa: CASRIAGTPVREQYF
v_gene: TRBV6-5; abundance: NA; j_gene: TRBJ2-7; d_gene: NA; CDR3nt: TGTGCCAGCAGTTACTCTTCGGGAGTAGCGTACGAGCAGTACTTC; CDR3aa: CASSYSSGVAYEQYF
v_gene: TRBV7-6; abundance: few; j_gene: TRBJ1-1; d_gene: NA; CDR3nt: TGTGCCAGCAGCTTAGCCGAGGGGAGGGCCCCTGAAGCTTTCTTT; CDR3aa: CASSLAEGRAPEAFF
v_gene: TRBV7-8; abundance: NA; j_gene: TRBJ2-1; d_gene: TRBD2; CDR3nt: TGTGCCAGCAGCTTAAACAGGGTAGCGGGGAAAAATGAGCAGTTCTTC; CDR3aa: CASSLNRVAGKNEQFF
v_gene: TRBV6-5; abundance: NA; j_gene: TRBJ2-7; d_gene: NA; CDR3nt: TGTGCCAGCAGTGCACGGGGCCCCTTATGGTACGAGCAGTACTTC; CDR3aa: CASSARGPLWYEQYF
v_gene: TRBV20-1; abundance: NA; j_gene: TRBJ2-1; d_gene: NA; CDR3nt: TGCAGTGCTAGACTGGGGGGCTCCTACAATGAGCAGTTCTTC; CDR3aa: CSARLGGSYNEQFF
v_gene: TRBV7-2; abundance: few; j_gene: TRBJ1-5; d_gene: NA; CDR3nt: TGTGCCAGCAGCTTTGACAGTAATCAGCCCCAGCATTTT; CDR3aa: CASSFDSNQPQHF
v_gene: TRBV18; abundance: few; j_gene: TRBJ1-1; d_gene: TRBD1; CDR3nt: TGTGCCAGCACTTTGGGACAGGGGAGGACTGAAGCTTTCTTT; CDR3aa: CASTLGQGRTEAFF
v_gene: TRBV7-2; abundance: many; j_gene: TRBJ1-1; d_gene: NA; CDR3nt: TGTGCCAGCAGCTTGGGGATGAACACTGAAGCTTTCTTT; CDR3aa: CASSLGMNTEAFF
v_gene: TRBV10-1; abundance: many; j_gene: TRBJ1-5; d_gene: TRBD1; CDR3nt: TGCGCCAGCCAAGGGGACAGGGGCGCCTCACAGCCCCAGCATTTT; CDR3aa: CASQGDRGASQPQHF
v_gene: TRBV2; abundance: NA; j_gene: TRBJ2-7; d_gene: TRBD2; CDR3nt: TGTGCCATCTTCAAAACGCGGGAGGTTTCCTACGAGCAGTACTTC; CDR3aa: CAIFKTREVSYEQYF
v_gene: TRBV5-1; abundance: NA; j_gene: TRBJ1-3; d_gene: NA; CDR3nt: TGCGCCAGCAGTTCCGACGGTAACTCTGGAAACACCATATATTTT; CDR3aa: CASSSDGNSGNTIYF
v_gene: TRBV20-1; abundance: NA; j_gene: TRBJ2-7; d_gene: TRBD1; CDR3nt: TGCAGTGCTAGGGGACAGGGGAGGACCTACGAGCAGTACTTC; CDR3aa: CSARGQGRTYEQYF
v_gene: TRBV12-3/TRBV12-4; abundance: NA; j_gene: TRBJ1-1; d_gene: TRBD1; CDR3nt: TGTGCCAGCACAGCCCCCGTCGGACAGGGGGAGGGTATGTACACTGAAGCTTTCTTT; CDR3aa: CASTAPVGQGEGMYTEAFF
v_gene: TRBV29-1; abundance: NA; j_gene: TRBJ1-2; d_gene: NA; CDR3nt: TGCAGCGTTGAAGATCTTCCACAGGCCGTCTATGGCTACACCTTC; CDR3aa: CSVEDLPQAVYGYTF
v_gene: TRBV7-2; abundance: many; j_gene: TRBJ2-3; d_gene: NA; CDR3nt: TGTGCCAGCAGCTTAGACCCCAGGAGCACAGAATATACGCAGTATTTT; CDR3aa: CASSLDPRSTEYTQYF
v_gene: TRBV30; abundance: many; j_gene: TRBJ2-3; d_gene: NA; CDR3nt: TGTGCCTGGACCCGGGCCTCTAGCCGCAGGGGGTATTTT; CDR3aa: CAWTRASSRRGYF
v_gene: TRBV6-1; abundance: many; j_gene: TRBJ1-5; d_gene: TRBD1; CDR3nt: TGTGCCAGCAGTTTGACAGGGAGGCAGCCCCAGCATTTT; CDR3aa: CASSLTGRQPQHF